The 25 T cell receptor beta chains below all came from one sample that was sequenced in a study of shared clonotypes between healthy human individuals. The protocol was immunoSEQ multiplex PCR, while the TCRdb copy is restricted to in-frame clones and leaves out a portion. The data show over 2 million clones, with around 93% seen just once and 0.37% held by the top ten. Sequencing was done on a sample of naive CD4+ T cells from PBMCs. Subset reported: CD45RA+ positively selected. These receptors were collected from a man aged 18-30 years in good health. Some clones in this sample may be carry-over from other donors' samples.

As regards this clone: The sample holds other DNA sequences that translate to the same CDR3. The V gene is TRBV28, the J gene TRBJ1-2; no firm D call. Per germline, CDR1 MDHEN and CDR2 SYDVKM. V shed 3 bases and J shed 4 bases, with 6 bases lying between them. The CDR3 length is 12 residues. CDR3 DNA sequence: TGTGCCAGCAGTTTTGCCGGCTATGGCTACACCTTC. This encodes CASSFAGYGYTF.

The CDR3 bases are TGTGCCAGCTCACCGGCCGGCGACAGGGGGTATTATGGCTACACCTTC. It specifies CASSPAGDRGYYGYTF. The chain combines TRBV18 with TRBJ1-2; TRBD1 matches at 9 bases. This CDR3 has 16 amino acids. Germline V gene sequence: CDR1 KGHSH, CDR2 LQKENI. After removal of 3 bases from V and 5 bases from J, the junction contained 10 bases not matched to a gene. The whole variable domain, remainder taken from reference TRBV18 and TRBJ1-2, is NAGVMQNPRHLVRRRGQEARLRCSPMKGHSHVYWYRQLPEEGLKFMVYLQKENIIDESGMPKERFSAEFPKEGPSILRIQQVVRGDSAAYFCASSPAGDRGYYGYTFGSGTRLTVV.

The CDR3 sequence: CASPPGQPLSYEQYF. In DNA form, the CDR3 reads TGTGCCAGCCCCCCCGGACAGCCACTCTCCTACGAGCAGTACTTC. The chain recombines TRBV27 with TRBJ2-7; D possibly corresponds to TRBD1 (6 bases). V was shortened by 8 bases and J by 0 bases, with 17 bases between the two germline ends. In germline, CDR1 is MNHEY, CDR2 SMNVEV (reference sequence). This CDR3 is built from 15 residues.

The chain uses TRBV28 and TRBJ2-2, with D possibly matching TRBD2 (6 bases). The V gene's germline CDR1 is MDHEN and CDR2 SYDVKM. CDR3 size: 16 residues. Trimming took off 4 bases at V and 0 bases at J, with 12 bases between the two ends. This CDR3 reads CASSSPGTPNTGELFF. DNA for the CDR3: TGTGCCAGCAGTTCCCCCGGGACTCCGAACACCGGGGAGCTGTTTTTT.

The chain links TRBV9 to TRBJ1-3; 8 bases fit TRBD1. Trimming at V came to 0 bases and at J to 3 bases, leaving 5 bases not matched to a gene. There are 16 residues in the CDR3. CDR1 is SGDLS and CDR2 is YYNGEE in the germline V gene. CDR3 sequence: CASSVAQGANGNTIYF. CDR3 sequence (DNA): TGTGCCAGCAGCGTAGCCCAGGGGGCGAATGGAAACACCATATATTTT.

This clone was seen only once. This chain connects TRBV5-1 to TRBJ2-2, with a possible D match to TRBD1 (5 bases). The V gene's germline CDR1 is SGHRS and CDR2 YFSETQ. This CDR3 comprises 15 residues. Trimming took off 0 bases at V and 7 bases at J, with 13 bases between the two ends. This CDR3 reads CASSLDSGMNGELFF. CDR3 bases: TGCGCCAGCAGCTTGGATTCAGGGATGAACGGGGAGCTGTTTTTT.

For this clone: In the same sample, other DNA sequences code for this CDR3. This sequence joins TRBV2 and TRBJ2-7, with a weak D call TRBD1 (7 bases). CDR1 SNHLY and CDR2 FYNNEI come from the germline V gene. V shed 6 bases and J shed 3 bases, with 9 bases lying between them. The CDR3 has 12 amino acids. The CDR3, as DNA: TGTGCCAGCAGGCGGGACAGCTACGAGCAGTACTTC. Protein: CASRRDSYEQYF.

Points on this clone: Other DNA sequences of this sample code for an identical CDR3. The rearrangement links TRBV5-1 to TRBJ2-3; D gene unclear. In germline, CDR1 is SGHRS, CDR2 YFSETQ. V was cut by 0 bases and J by 2 bases, with 7 bases left in between. This CDR3 spans 14 amino acids. CDR3 protein: CASSLARFTDTQYF. Here the CDR3 DNA reads TGCGCCAGCAGCTTGGCTAGGTTCACAGATACGCAGTATTTT.

The chain is built from TRBV7-7 and TRBJ2-3, with 8 bases matching TRBD2. The CDR3 runs 15 residues. Germline-derived CDR1 and CDR2 are SSHAT and FNYEAQ (reference sequence). V dropped 5 bases and J dropped 0; count of bases not matched to a gene: 4. The CDR3 reads CASSPVAGSTDTQYF. The CDR3 coding sequence is TGTGCCAGCAGCCCCGTAGCGGGGAGCACAGATACGCAGTATTTT.

V is TRBV27 and J is TRBJ2-3; 7 bases line up with TRBD1. This CDR3 has 15 residues. Unmatched junction bases numbered 8, after V lost 7 bases and J lost 1 base. Germline CDR1 MNHEY, CDR2 SMNVEV (reference sequence). As DNA, the CDR3 is TGTGCCAGCACGGACAGGCTTAGTGGCACAGATACGCAGTATTTT. Translating it yields CASTDRLSGTDTQYF.

The V gene is TRBV6-6, the J gene TRBJ2-3; D gene unclear. Germline loops: CDR1 MNHNY, CDR2 SVGAGI (reference sequence). V lost 6 bases and J 4 bases, leaving 14 bases between the germline ends. CDR3 length: 14 amino acids. DNA for the CDR3: TGTGCCAGCAGCCTCAACACCGGAGCAGATACGCAGTATTTT. Its protein is CASSLNTGADTQYF.

This chain connects TRBV5-6 to TRBJ2-3; 10 nucleotides agree with TRBD2. In germline, CDR1 is SGHDT, CDR2 YYEEEE. Trimming took 3 bases from V and 5 from J; bases not matched to a gene: 9. The CDR3 has 16 residues. The CDR3 sequence: CASSWTAGGDKDTQYF. CDR3 sequence (DNA): TGTGCCAGCAGCTGGACAGCGGGAGGGGACAAAGATACGCAGTATTTT. Using reference TRBV5-6 and TRBJ2-3 for the parts outside the CDR3, the full variable domain is DAGVTQSPTHLIKTRGQQVTLRCSPKSGHDTVSWYQQALGQGPQFIFQYYEEEERQRGNFPDRFSGHQFPNYSSELNVNALLLGDSALYLCASSWTAGGDKDTQYFGPGTRLTVL.

The genes are TRBV2 and TRBJ2-5; TRBD1 agrees at 7 bases. Germline assignment: CDR1 SNHLY and CDR2 FYNNEI. Trimming removed 6 bases from V and 5 bases from J; junction bases left unmatched: 6. The CDR3 totals 13 residues. CDR3 sequence reads: CASRNRGFETQYF. CDR3 coding DNA: TGTGCCAGCAGGAACAGGGGATTTGAGACCCAGTACTTC.

A word on this clone: The same CDR3 also results from other DNA sequences found in this sample. CDR3 nucleotide sequence: TGCGCCAGCAGCTTGGCGGCAGGGTTGAACACTGAAGCTTTCTTT. Protein sequence: CASSLAAGLNTEAFF. The chain joins TRBV5-1 to TRBJ1-1; D possibly corresponds to TRBD1 (5 bases). Germline V gene data show CDR1 as SGHRS and CDR2 as YFSETQ. This CDR3 spans 15 amino acids. The V end lost 0 bases, the J end lost 0 bases, and 9 bases lay between the germline ends.

The rearrangement uses TRBV10-3 and TRBJ2-3; D gene unclear. The CDR3 contains 14 residues. Trimming cost V 0 bases and J 5 bases, with 9 bases left between them. Germline assignment: CDR1 ENHRY and CDR2 SYGVKD. The CDR3 sequence is CAISESKSIDTQYF. In DNA, the CDR3 is TGTGCCATCAGTGAGTCGAAGAGTATAGATACGCAGTATTTT.

On this clone itself: The same CDR3 arises from other DNA sequences in this sample as well. V usage is TRBV18 and J usage is TRBJ1-1; D is ambiguous. V lost 3 bases, J lost 1 base, and 6 bases lay in between. Germline V CDR1 and CDR2: KGHSH, LQKENI. This CDR3 is built from 13 residues. The CDR3 DNA reads as TGTGCCAGCTCACCCCAACGGAACACTGAAGCTTTCTTT. As protein: CASSPQRNTEAFF.

This chain uses TRBV6-1 with TRBJ2-1, with D possibly being TRBD1 (6 bases). With 2 bases removed from V and 1 base from J, the gap between germline ends came to 12 bases. The CDR3 covers 16 residues. CDR1 and CDR2 from the germline V gene are MNHNS and SASEGT. The CDR3 DNA reads as TGTGCCAGCAGTGAAACCGGGACACCTTCCTACAATGAGCAGTTCTTC. Its protein product is CASSETGTPSYNEQFF.

This chain uses TRBV7-2 with TRBJ2-1; D ambiguous. Germline loops: CDR1 SGHTA, CDR2 FQGNSA. Trimming removed 5 bases from V and 10 bases from J, with 12 bases in between. The CDR3 consists of 12 residues. CDR3: CASSPHQREQFF. CDR3 sequence (DNA): TGTGCCAGCAGCCCCCATCAACGGGAGCAGTTCTTC.

The chain combines TRBV5-1 with TRBJ2-5; possibly TRBD2 for D (5 bases). Germline values: CDR1 SGHRS, CDR2 YFSETQ. Trimming cost V 6 bases and J 7 bases, with 16 bases left between them. The CDR3 covers 13 residues. CDR3 sequence (DNA): TGCGCCAGCACCCCGTCCGGTGAGGGGACCCAGTACTTC. Translated, it gives CASTPSGEGTQYF.

The rearrangement links TRBV30 to TRBJ1-2; the D is unclear. Germline loops: CDR1 GTSNPN, CDR2 SVGIG (reference sequence). This CDR3 spans 11 amino acids. With 3 bases removed from V and 10 bases from J, the gap between germline ends came to 12 bases. CDR3 nucleotide sequence: TGTGCCTGGAGCCCCGGGAGACTCTACACCTTC. This gives the protein CAWSPGRLYTF.

The genes are TRBV29-1 and TRBJ1-3; 9 positions match TRBD1. Germline assignment: CDR1 SQVTM and CDR2 ANQGSEA. The V and J ends lost 2 bases and 7 bases, in that order; junction bases with no gene match: 3. This CDR3 has 13 amino acids. The CDR3 region has the DNA TGCAGCGTTGAAAAGGACAGGGGTAACACCATATATTTT. Translation: CSVEKDRGNTIYF. The variable domain in full, completed from reference TRBV29-1 and TRBJ1-3, reads SAVISQKPSRDICQRGTSLTIQCQVDSQVTMMFWYRQQPGQSLTLIATANQGSEATYESGFVIDKFPISRPNLTFSTLTVSNMSPEDSSIYLCSVEKDRGNTIYFGEGSWLTVV.

This clone was found once. The chain couples TRBV5-1 to TRBJ2-3; TRBD2 aligns across 7 bases. Germline loops: CDR1 SGHRS, CDR2 YFSETQ. After removal of 4 bases from V and 5 bases from J, the junction contained 7 bases not matched to a gene. CDR3 length: 14 amino acids. The CDR3 loop reads CASSQTSWEDTQYF. CDR3 DNA sequence: TGCGCCAGCAGCCAGACTAGCTGGGAAGATACGCAGTATTTT.

The rearrangement links TRBV18 to TRBJ1-1, with D possibly TRBD1 on 6 matching bases. V was shortened by 4 bases and J by 5 bases, with 23 bases between the two germline ends. CDR1 KGHSH and CDR2 LQKENI come from the germline V gene. This CDR3 has 17 amino acids. DNA for the CDR3: TGTGCCAGCTCACAGAATCTACTACAGGGAGAAGGAACTGAAGCTTTCTTT. Protein sequence: CASSQNLLQGEGTEAFF.

The chain recombines TRBV27 with TRBJ2-7, with D maybe TRBD1 (6 bases). The CDR3 contains 15 residues. Trimming stripped 5 bases from V and 2 bases from J, with 16 bases between. Germline values: CDR1 MNHEY, CDR2 SMNVEV (reference sequence). CDR3 sequence (DNA): TGTGCCAGCAGTCCATATCTGGGGGCGCCCTACGAGCAGTACTTC. The encoded protein is CASSPYLGAPYEQYF.

The chain links TRBV9 to TRBJ2-1; 7 nucleotides align to TRBD2. The CDR3 consists of 16 residues. CDR1 and CDR2 (germline): SGDLS, YYNGEE. Trimming at V came to 0 bases and at J to 8 bases, leaving 11 bases not matched to a gene. The CDR3 sequence: CASSVGGGGSIDEQFF. Written as DNA, the CDR3 is TGTGCCAGCAGCGTAGGTGGTGGCGGGAGTATCGATGAGCAGTTCTTC.